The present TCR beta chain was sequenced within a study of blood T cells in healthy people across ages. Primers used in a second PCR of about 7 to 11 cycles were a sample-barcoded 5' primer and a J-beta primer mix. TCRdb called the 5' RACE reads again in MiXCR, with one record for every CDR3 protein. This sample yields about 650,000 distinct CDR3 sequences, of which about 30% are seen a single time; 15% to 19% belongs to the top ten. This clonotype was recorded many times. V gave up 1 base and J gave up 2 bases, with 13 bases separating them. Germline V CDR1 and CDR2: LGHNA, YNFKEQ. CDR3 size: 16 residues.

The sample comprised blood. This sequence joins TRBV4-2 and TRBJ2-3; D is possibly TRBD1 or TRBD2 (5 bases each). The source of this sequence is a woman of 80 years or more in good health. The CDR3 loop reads CASSQVVGVDTDTQYF. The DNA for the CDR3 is TGTGCCAGCAGCCAAGTGGTGGGGGTTGACACAGATACGCAGTATTTT.